The 5 T cell receptor beta chains below come from one sample, sequenced in a study of T cells in women clearing cervical HPV infection. TCRdb's table, derived via immunoSEQ multiplex PCR, lists solely in-frame clones and lacks some. Its clone listing holds more than 40,000 clones. Sequences were obtained from blood buffy coat. The receptors come from a woman aged 18-69 years with a cervical HPV16 infection that either progressed to CIN3+ or cleared (not recorded which).

About this clone itself: The sequence runs out 3 residues before the end of the CDR3; the remainder is reconstructed from the germline J gene. The V and J genes are TRBV5-4 and TRBJ2-4; D is perhaps TRBD1 (5 bases). Germline V gives CDR1 SGHNT, CDR2 YYREEE (reference sequence). Deletions cut 0 bases from V and 2 bases from J, with 9 bases between. This CDR3 has 15 residues. Incomplete CDR3 DNA: TGTGCCAGCAGCTTGGGGGGCGCTTCCAAAAACATT. Translated: CASSLGGASKNI. The entire CDR3 is CASSLGGASKNIQYF.

Notes on this clone: The read stops 3 residues short of the end of the CDR3; the missing end is completed from the germline J gene. The chain has TRBV7-3 and TRBJ2-3; the D is unclear. The V end lost 5 bases, the J end lost 4 bases, and 7 bases lay between the germline ends. CDR3 length: 12 amino acids. The germline V gene encodes CDR1 SGHTA and CDR2 FQGTGA. The chain's CDR3 is CASSQGPDTQYF. The part of the CDR3 DNA that was read is TGTGCCAGCAGCCAAGGTCCAGATACG.

As concerns this clone: The read terminates 3 residues ahead of where the CDR3 ends, so the germline J gene completes it. The chain has TRBV5-4 and TRBJ2-1; D is possibly TRBD2 (6 bases). This CDR3 contains 16 residues. Germline V gene lookup returns CDR1 SGHNT and CDR2 YYREEE (reference sequence). V was shortened by 1 base and J by 1 base, with 12 bases between the two germline ends. Partial CDR3 DNA: TGTGCCAGCAGCTTGAGCGGGCCCCAATCCTACAATGAG. Protein: CASSLSGPQSYNE. In full, the CDR3 is CASSLSGPQSYNEQFF.

To note about this clone: Read sequence stops 3 residues before the CDR3 end, and the germline J gene provides the missing end. The rearrangement links TRBV10-3 to TRBJ2-2; D possibly corresponds to TRBD1 (5 bases). The CDR3 runs 14 residues. Per germline, CDR1 ENHRY and CDR2 SYGVKD. The DNA read from the CDR3 is TGTGCCATCAGCAGGACATTGCGTAATGAAAAG. This translates into CAISRTLRNEK. In full, the CDR3 is CAISRTLRNEKLFF.

A word on this clone: The read stops 3 residues short of the end of the CDR3; the missing end is completed from the germline J gene. The chain carries TRBV5-1 and TRBJ1-2; TRBD1 aligns across 10 bases. The CDR3 has 18 amino acids. Germline V lookup: CDR1 SGHRS, CDR2 YFSETQ. The CDR3 region is CASSTSPRQGAFQETYTF. The CDR3 bases that were read are TGCGCCAGCAGCACCTCCCCTCGACAGGGGGCTTTTCAAGAGACC.